Listed below are T cell receptor beta chains from one sample, sequenced in a study of blood T cell repertoires in COVID-19. Clones were read by immunoSEQ multiplex PCR, and TCRdb kept only the in-frame ones, dropping some. The repertoire consists of about 87,000 clones, with under 85% occurring once and the leading ten covering more than 2%. Material for sequencing was peripheral blood. The receptors were sampled from a woman in her 70s with acute or convalescent COVID-19. The CDR3 runs from the conserved cysteine through the conserved F or W. D genes are given only for firm matches. Where a row states a size, it is once, few, many or the class of an expanded clone; other rows omit it.

TRBV5-1	.	.	TRBJ2-7	CASSALESSYEQYF	TGCGCCAGCAGCGCTCTAGAGAGCTCCTACGAGCAGTACTTC
TRBV6-5	.	.	TRBJ1-1	CASQPGGSNTEAFF	TGTGCCAGCCAACCTGGAGGATCGAACACTGAAGCTTTCTTT
TRBV7-2	.	.	TRBJ1-1	CASSLRGRGVTEAFF	TGTGCCAGCAGCTTACGGGGCAGGGGAGTCACTGAAGCTTTCTTT
TRBV27	.	.	TRBJ1-2	CASSSSPDIHNYGYTF	TGTGCCAGCAGTTCCTCCCCGGACATCCATAACTATGGCTACACCTTC
TRBV12-5	.	TRBD1	TRBJ1-5	CASGPDRGNQPQHF	TGTGCTAGTGGTCCGGACAGGGGAAATCAGCCCCAGCATTTT
TRBV6-5	.	TRBD1	TRBJ1-2	CASSSQGIYGYTF	TGTGCCAGCAGTTCACAGGGGATCTATGGCTACACCTTC
TRBV5-5	.	TRBD2	TRBJ2-5	CASSLWTSGVMKTQYF	TGTGCCAGCAGTTTATGGACTAGCGGGGTAATGAAGACCCAGTACTTC
TRBV9	.	TRBD1	TRBJ1-2	CASTKGGTGANYGYTF	TGTGCCAGCACAAAAGGGGGGACAGGGGCCAACTATGGCTACACCTTC
TRBV18	.	TRBD1	TRBJ2-3	CASSPKTGADTQYF	TGTGCCAGCTCACCTAAGACAGGGGCAGATACGCAGTATTTT
TRBV2	.	TRBD1	TRBJ1-1	CASSGQGGAEAFF	TGTGCCAGCAGTGGACAGGGTGGCGCTGAAGCTTTCTTT
TRBV7-9	.	.	TRBJ2-7	CASSLGVGGQKAYEQYF	TGTGCCAGCAGCTTAGGGGTCGGTGGGCAGAAGGCCTACGAGCAGTACTTC
TRBV6-2/TRBV6-3	.	TRBD1	TRBJ1-5	CASSTGQGPNQPQHF	TGTGCCAGCAGCACTGGACAGGGCCCCAATCAGCCCCAGCATTTT
TRBV3-1/TRBV3-2	.	TRBD1	TRBJ2-7	CASSQVGDRGSHEQYF	TGTGCCAGCAGCCAAGTGGGGGACAGGGGTTCCCACGAGCAGTACTTC
TRBV6-5	few	TRBD1	TRBJ1-2	CASSQSGGWSGYTF	TGTGCCAGCAGTCAGTCAGGGGGCTGGAGTGGCTACACCTTC
TRBV29-1	.	.	TRBJ1-1	CSVDELNTEAFF	TGCAGCGTTGACGAGTTGAACACTGAAGCTTTCTTT
TRBV3-1/TRBV3-2	.	.	TRBJ2-7	CASSQKGSVRGEQYF	TGTGCCAGCAGCCAAAAGGGGTCTGTTAGGGGCGAGCAGTACTTC
TRBV5-4	.	.	TRBJ2-5	CASSTMGGEPETQYF	TGTGCCAGCAGCACGATGGGCGGGGAGCCCGAGACCCAGTACTTC
TRBV15	.	TRBD1	TRBJ2-5	CATRRSTGVEETQYF	TGTGCCACCAGGAGATCGACAGGGGTAGAAGAGACCCAGTACTTC
TRBV5-1	few	.	TRBJ2-1	CASSQYHESGDNEQFF	TGCGCCAGCAGCCAGTACCACGAAAGCGGAGACAATGAGCAGTTCTTC
TRBV5-1	.	.	TRBJ1-2	CASSPDGRKEGYTF	TGCGCCAGCAGCCCCGACGGCAGGAAAGAAGGCTACACCTTC
TRBV3-1/TRBV3-2	.	TRBD2	TRBJ2-5	CASGAGETQYF	TGTGCCAGTGGAGCGGGGGAGACCCAGTACTTC
TRBV5-1	.	.	TRBJ1-1	CASSFSTGNTEAFF	TGCGCCAGCAGCTTTTCTACAGGGAACACTGAAGCTTTCTTT
TRBV12-3/TRBV12-4	.	.	TRBJ1-6	CASIKTGYSPLHF	TGTGCCAGCATCAAAACAGGTTATTCACCCCTCCACTTT
TRBV28	.	TRBD1	TRBJ1-2	CASSSLTGFYGYTF	TGTGCCAGCAGTTCCCTGACAGGGTTCTATGGCTACACCTTC
TRBV2	.	.	TRBJ1-1	CASILGQGNTEAFF	.
TRBV4-1	.	TRBD2	TRBJ2-2	CASSQPTSGGRKNTGELFF	TGCGCCAGCAGCCAACCGACTAGCGGGGGGCGGAAGAACACCGGGGAGCTGTTTTTT
TRBV10-2	few	TRBD1	TRBJ1-1	CASSGTGREAFF	TGCGCCAGCAGTGGGACAGGACGTGAAGCTTTCTTT
TRBV6-6	.	TRBD1	TRBJ1-1	CASSRVDRGREAFF	TGTGCCAGCAGTAGGGTTGACAGGGGAAGGGAAGCTTTCTTT
TRBV18	.	.	TRBJ2-7	CASSPGTASYEQYF	TGTGCCAGCTCGCCCGGGACTGCCTCCTACGAGCAGTACTTC
TRBV14	medium-sized	.	TRBJ1-6	CASSQWPGDSPLHF	TGTGCCAGCAGCCAATGGCCGGGAGATTCACCCCTCCACTTT
TRBV10-1	.	.	TRBJ2-7	CASSLDPSSYEQYF	TGCGCCAGCAGTCTAGACCCGAGCTCCTACGAGCAGTACTTC
TRBV5-1	.	.	TRBJ1-4	CASSLVGSGDEKLFF	TGCGCCAGCAGCTTGGTGGGATCGGGGGATGAAAAACTGTTTTTT
TRBV30	few	TRBD1	TRBJ1-4	CACRTQGANEKLFF	TGTGCCTGTCGAACGCAGGGGGCAAATGAAAAACTGTTTTTT
TRBV19	.	.	TRBJ2-3	CASSIIFGGRGDTQYF	TGTGCCAGTAGTATCATTTTCGGGGGGCGTGGGGATACGCAGTATTTT
TRBV3-1/TRBV3-2	.	.	TRBJ2-5	CASSLRQGQETQYF	TGTGCCAGCAGCCTCCGACAAGGCCAAGAGACCCAGTACTTC
TRBV27	.	TRBD1	TRBJ1-1	CASSFISLADRGNTEAFF	TGTGCCAGCAGTTTTATATCTCTAGCCGACAGGGGGAACACTGAAGCTTTCTTT
TRBV18	.	.	TRBJ1-5	CASSPDQGYNQPQHF	TGTGCCAGCTCACCTGATCAGGGATACAATCAGCCCCAGCATTTT
TRBV6-5	.	TRBD2	TRBJ2-1	CASRSRGDLYNEQFF	TGTGCCAGCAGATCGCGGGGGGACCTCTACAATGAGCAGTTCTTC
TRBV7-8	.	.	TRBJ2-3	CASSAYRTGRYTSSTDTQYF	TGTGCCAGCAGCGCCTATCGGACTGGACGGTATACCTCTAGCACAGATACGCAGTATTTT
TRBV28	.	.	TRBJ1-5	CASSNSDFNQPQHF	TGTGCCAGCAGTAACAGTGATTTCAATCAGCCCCAGCATTTT
TRBV6-5	.	.	TRBJ2-7	CARQDYEQYF	TGTGCCAGACAGGACTACGAGCAGTACTTC
TRBV18	.	TRBD1	TRBJ2-5	CASSPPGQGSETQYF	TGTGCCAGCTCACCTCCGGGACAGGGTTCGGAGACCCAGTACTTC